This T cell receptor beta chain was sequenced in a study of response to subunit inactivated influenza vaccine. Study-level results: Authors suggested each seasonal flu vaccination may recruit only limited numbers of new T cells.

MiXCR, applied by TCRdb to the RT-PCR reads, yields one record per CDR3 protein. The sample holds some 600,000 distinct CDR3 sequences, 13% to 15% seen once. This clonotype was seen a few times. Its antigen is unidentified. The specimen comprised PBMCs from blood, sampled 14 to 15 days before vaccination. This TCR derives from a man aged 50-59 years who received an inactivated influenza vaccine.

CDR3 region: CAIGTGPSNTEAFF. CDR3 DNA sequence: TGTGCCATAGGGACAGGGCCCTCGAACACTGAAGCTTTCTTT. The chain combines TRBV10-3 with TRBJ1-1; 9 positions match TRBD1. The CDR3 length is 14 residues. J was trimmed by 1 base and V by 9 bases; bases with no gene match: 6. The germline CDR1 and CDR2 sequences are ENHRY and SYGVKD.